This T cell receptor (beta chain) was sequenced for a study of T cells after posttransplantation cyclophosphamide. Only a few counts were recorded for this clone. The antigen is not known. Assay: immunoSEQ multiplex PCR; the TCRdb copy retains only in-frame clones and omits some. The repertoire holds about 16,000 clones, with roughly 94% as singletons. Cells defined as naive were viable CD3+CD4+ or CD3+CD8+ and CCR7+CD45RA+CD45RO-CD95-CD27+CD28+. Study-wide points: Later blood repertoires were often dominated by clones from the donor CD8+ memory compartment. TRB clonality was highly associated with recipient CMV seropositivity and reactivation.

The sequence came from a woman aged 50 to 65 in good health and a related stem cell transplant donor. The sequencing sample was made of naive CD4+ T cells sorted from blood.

The CDR3 spells CASSVLKGGSGNTIYF. The CDR3 coding sequence is TGCGCCAGCAGTGTCCTCAAAGGGGGCTCTGGAAACACCATATATTTT. The V call is TRBV10-1, the J call TRBJ1-3; D possibly corresponds to TRBD1 (6 bases). The CDR3 sequence is 16 residues long. The V gene's germline CDR1 is WNHNN and CDR2 SYGVQD (reference sequence). V was pared by 4 bases and J by 0 bases, with 13 bases between.